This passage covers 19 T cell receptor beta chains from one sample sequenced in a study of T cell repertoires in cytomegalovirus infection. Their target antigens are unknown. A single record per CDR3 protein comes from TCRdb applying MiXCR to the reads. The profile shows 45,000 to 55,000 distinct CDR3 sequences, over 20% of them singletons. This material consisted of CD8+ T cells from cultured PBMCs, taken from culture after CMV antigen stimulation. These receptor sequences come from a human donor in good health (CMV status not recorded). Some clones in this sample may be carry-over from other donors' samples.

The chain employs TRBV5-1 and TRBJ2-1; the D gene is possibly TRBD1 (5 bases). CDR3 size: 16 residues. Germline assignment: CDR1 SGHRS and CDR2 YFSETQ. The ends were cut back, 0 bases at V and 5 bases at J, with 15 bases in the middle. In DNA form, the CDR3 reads TGCGCCAGCAGCTTGGACAGGTTGGGGATAAACAATGAGCAGTTCTTC. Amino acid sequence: CASSLDRLGINNEQFF.

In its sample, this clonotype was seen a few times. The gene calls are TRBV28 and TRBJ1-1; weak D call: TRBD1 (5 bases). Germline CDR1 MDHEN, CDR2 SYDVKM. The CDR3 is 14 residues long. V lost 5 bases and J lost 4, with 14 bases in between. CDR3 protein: CASSTPGVTTEAFF. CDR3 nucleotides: TGTGCCAGCAGTACCCCGGGGGTGACCACTGAAGCTTTCTTT.

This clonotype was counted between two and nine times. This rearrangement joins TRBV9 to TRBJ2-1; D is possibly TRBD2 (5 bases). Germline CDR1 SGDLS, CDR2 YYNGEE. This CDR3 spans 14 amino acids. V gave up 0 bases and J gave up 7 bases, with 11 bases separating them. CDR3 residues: CASSVDAGGNEQFF. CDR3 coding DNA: TGTGCCAGCAGCGTAGATGCGGGTGGGAATGAGCAGTTCTTC.

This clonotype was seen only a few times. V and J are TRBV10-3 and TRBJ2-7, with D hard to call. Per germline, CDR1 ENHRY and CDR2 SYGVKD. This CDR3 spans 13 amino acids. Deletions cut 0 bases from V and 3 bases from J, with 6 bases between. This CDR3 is CAISESVVYEQYF. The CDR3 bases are TGTGCCATCAGTGAGTCGGTGGTCTACGAGCAGTACTTC.

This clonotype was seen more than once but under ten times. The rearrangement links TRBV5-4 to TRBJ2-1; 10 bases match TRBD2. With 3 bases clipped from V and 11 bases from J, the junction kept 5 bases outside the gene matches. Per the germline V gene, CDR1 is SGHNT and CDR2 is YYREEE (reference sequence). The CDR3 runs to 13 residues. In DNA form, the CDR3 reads TGTGCCAGCAGCTGGGAACTAGCGGGAAAGCAGTTCTTC. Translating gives CASSWELAGKQFF.

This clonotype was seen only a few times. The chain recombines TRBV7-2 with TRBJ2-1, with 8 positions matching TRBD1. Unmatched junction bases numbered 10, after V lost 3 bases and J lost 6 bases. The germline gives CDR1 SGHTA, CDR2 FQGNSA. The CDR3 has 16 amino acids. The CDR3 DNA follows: TGTGCCAGCAGCTTGCCCAGGGGACAGGCACTCAATGAGCAGTTCTTC. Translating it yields CASSLPRGQALNEQFF.

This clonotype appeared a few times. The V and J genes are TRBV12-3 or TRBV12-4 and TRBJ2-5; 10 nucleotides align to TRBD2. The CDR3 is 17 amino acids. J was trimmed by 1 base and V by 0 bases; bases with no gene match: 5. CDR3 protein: CASSLAILAGTQETQYF. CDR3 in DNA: TGTGCCAGCAGTTTAGCGATACTAGCGGGGACCCAAGAGACCCAGTACTTC.

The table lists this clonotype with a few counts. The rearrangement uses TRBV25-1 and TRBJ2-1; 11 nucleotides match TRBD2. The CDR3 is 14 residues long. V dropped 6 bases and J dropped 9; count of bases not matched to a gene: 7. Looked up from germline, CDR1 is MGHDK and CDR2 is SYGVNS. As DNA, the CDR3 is TGTGCCAGCAGCATAGCGGGAGGGCTAGGTGAGCAGTTCTTC. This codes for CASSIAGGLGEQFF.

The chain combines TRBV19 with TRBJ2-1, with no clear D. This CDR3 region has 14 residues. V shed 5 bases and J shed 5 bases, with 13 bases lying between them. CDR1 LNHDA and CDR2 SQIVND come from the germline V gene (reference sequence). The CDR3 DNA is TGTGCCAGTAGTTGGGGTGCCCCGGACAATGAGCAGTTCTTC. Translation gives CASSWGAPDNEQFF.

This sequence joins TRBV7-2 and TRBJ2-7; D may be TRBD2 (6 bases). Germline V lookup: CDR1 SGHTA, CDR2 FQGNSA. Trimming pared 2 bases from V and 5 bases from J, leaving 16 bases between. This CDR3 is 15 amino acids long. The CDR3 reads CASSLWSGAGNEQYF. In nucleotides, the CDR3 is TGTGCCAGCAGCTTATGGTCCGGGGCGGGGAACGAGCAGTACTTC.

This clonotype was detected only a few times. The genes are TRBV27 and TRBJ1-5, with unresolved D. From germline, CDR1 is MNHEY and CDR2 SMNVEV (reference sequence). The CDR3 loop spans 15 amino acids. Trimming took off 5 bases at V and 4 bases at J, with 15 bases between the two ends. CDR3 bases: TGTGCCAGCAGTCCCTCGGGCTACCTTAATCAGCCCCAGCATTTT. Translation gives CASSPSGYLNQPQHF.

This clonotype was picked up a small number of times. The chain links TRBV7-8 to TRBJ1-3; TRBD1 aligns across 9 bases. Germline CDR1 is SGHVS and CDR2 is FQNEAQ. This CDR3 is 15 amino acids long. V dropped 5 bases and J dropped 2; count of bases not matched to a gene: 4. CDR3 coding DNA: TGTGCCAGCAGCCTTGACAGGGGGGCTGGAAACACCATATATTTT. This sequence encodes CASSLDRGAGNTIYF.

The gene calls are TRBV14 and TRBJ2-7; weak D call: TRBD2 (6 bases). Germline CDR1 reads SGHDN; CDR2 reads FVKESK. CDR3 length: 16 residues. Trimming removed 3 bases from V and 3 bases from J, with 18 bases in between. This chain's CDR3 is CASSHGEGLGGYEQYF. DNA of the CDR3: TGTGCCAGCAGCCACGGGGAAGGCTTGGGGGGCTACGAGCAGTACTTC.

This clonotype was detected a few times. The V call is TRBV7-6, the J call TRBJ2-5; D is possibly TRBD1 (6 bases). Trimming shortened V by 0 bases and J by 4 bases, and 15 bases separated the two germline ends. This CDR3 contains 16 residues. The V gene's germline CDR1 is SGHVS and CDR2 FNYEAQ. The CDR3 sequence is CASSLAQGLGSETQYF. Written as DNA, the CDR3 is TGTGCCAGCAGCTTAGCGCAGGGGCTCGGTTCAGAGACCCAGTACTTC.

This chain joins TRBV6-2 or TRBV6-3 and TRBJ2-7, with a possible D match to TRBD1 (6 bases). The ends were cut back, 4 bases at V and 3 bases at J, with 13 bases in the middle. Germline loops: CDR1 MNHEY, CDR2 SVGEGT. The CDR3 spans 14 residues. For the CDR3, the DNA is TGTGCCAGCAGTTTCATGTCAGGGGACTACGAGCAGTACTTC. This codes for CASSFMSGDYEQYF.

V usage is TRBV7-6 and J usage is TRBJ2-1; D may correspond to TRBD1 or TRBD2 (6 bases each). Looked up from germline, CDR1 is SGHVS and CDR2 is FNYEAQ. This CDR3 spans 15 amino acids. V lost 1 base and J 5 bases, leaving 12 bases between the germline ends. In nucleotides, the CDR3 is TGTGCCAGCAGCTTAGTTTGGGGGGCGGACAATGAGCAGTTCTTC. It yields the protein CASSLVWGADNEQFF.

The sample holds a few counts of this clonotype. Written as DNA, the CDR3 is TGTGCCAGCTCATGGGAGTACACTGAAGCTTTCTTT. Protein: CASSWEYTEAFF. The chain couples TRBV7-2 to TRBJ1-1, with D unclear. Deletions cut 8 bases from V and 3 bases from J, with 10 bases between. The CDR3 runs 12 residues. Germline values: CDR1 SGHTA, CDR2 FQGNSA.

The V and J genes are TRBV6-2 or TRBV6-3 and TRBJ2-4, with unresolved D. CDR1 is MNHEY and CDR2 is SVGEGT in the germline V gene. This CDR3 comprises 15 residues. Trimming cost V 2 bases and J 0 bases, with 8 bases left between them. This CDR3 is CASSYVPGAKNIQYF. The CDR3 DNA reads TGTGCCAGCAGTTACGTACCTGGAGCCAAAAACATTCAGTACTTC.

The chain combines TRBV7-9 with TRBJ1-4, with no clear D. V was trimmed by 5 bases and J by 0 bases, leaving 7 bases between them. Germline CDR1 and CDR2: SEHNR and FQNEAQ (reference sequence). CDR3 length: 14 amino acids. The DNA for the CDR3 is TGTGCCAGCAGCGGGCTTGCAACTAATGAAAAACTGTTTTTT. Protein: CASSGLATNEKLFF. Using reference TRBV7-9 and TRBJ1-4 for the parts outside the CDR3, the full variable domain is DTGVSQNPRHKITKRGQNVTFRCDPISEHNRLYWYRQTLGQGPEFLTYFQNEAQLEKSRLLSDRFSAERPKGSFSTLEIQRTEQGDSAMYLCASSGLATNEKLFFGSGTQLSVL.